This section outlines one T cell receptor (beta chain) sequence together with its context. Antigen specificity is unknown. There are 14 residues in the CDR3. From germline, CDR1 is SGHAT and CDR2 FQNNGV. V was pared by 3 bases and J by 9 bases, with 7 bases of the junction left unmatched. Through a sample-barcoded 5' primer and a J-beta primer mix, a second PCR was run for about 6 to 12 cycles. Each CDR3 protein is one row after TCRdb ran MiXCR on the 5' RACE reads. In the table there are over 1,500,000 distinct CDR3 sequences, 49% of which are singletons. The data are from a study of blood T cells in healthy people across ages. Findings and limits, study-wide: Lack of knowledge of donor CMV status possibly confounded expanded clonotype changes.

V is TRBV11-2 and J is TRBJ2-1; 8 positions match TRBD2. The sequencing input was blood. The origin of this receptor is a woman aged 35 to 49 in good health. The CDR3 loop is CASSLLAGTAEQFF. CDR3 DNA sequence: TGTGCCAGCAGCTTGTTAGCGGGGACGGCTGAGCAGTTCTTC. The entire variable domain, with the rest obtained from reference TRBV11-2 and TRBJ2-1, is as follows: EAGVAQSPRYKIIEKRQSVAFWCNPISGHATLYWYQQILGQGPKLLIQFQNNGVVDDSQLPKDRFSAERLKGVDSTLKIQPAKLEDSAVYLCASSLLAGTAEQFFGPGTRLTVL.